The clone carrying this T cell receptor (beta chain) is a singleton in its sample. Its antigen is not identified. Sequencing was preceded by expansion of antigen-specific CD4+ T cells with viral peptide pools in the ViraFEST assay. With roughly 9 days of culture completed, CD4+ T cells were isolated. Vaccination of participants consisted of two doses of either the BNT162b2 or mRNA-1273 vaccine. Every well got a few million PBMC, which were grown with about 9.2 IU/ml IL-2 and 9 to 10 ug/ml peptides. This sample was included in a study of vaccination effects on CD4 cells after COVID-19. Here immunoSEQ multiplex PCR was the method, and the copy in TCRdb shows in-frame clones only, minus some. The data show tens of thousands of clones, with approximately 72% seen just once and roughly 10% held by the top ten. The V end was cut by 3 bases, the J end by 3 bases, with 14 bases between. Germline loops: CDR1 MNHNS, CDR2 SASEGT. The CDR3 sequence is 15 residues long.

The sequencing used CD4+ T cells from PBMCs cultured with HCoV-NL63 spike peptides, collected after COVID-19 vaccination. This TCR was sampled from a human donor who received a COVID-19 vaccine. The chain couples TRBV6-1 to TRBJ1-2; D gene unclear. CDR3 region: CASSDRVQTYYGYTF. CDR3 sequence (DNA): TGTGCCAGCAGTGATAGGGTGCAGACCTACTATGGCTACACCTTC.